This T cell receptor beta chain originates from a study of blood T cell repertoires in COVID-19. The wider study: Spain, Italy and the United States supplied samples that represented acute and convalescent COVID-19. The analysed material was cDNA or gDNA that came from T cells, B-cell-depleted T cells, or PBMCs.

The ends were cut back, 0 bases at V and 11 bases at J, with 14 bases in the middle. Germline V gene lookup returns CDR1 SGHTA and CDR2 FQGTGA. There are 13 residues in the CDR3. Source study methods: Using reference gene primer amplification, nucleated cell counts were estimated. Profiled with immunoSEQ multiplex PCR; TCRdb holds only in-frame clones, not every one. D and trimming come from the DNA, and the V and J calls and clone size come from that table. This table holds 90,000 to 120,000 clones, roughly 84% found once. Sequenced: peripheral blood. The genes are TRBV7-3 and TRBJ2-7; no clear D gene. This receptor was obtained from a human donor in a cohort sampled during active COVID-19. CDR3 DNA sequence: TGTGCCAGCAGCTTAACGTTAGGCAGCGTGGAGTACTTC. The encoded protein is CASSLTLGSVEYF. Variable domain in full (rest from reference TRBV7-3 and TRBJ2-7): GAGVSQTPSNKVTEKGKYVELRCDPISGHTALYWYRQSLGQGPEFLIYFQGTGAADDSGLPNDRFFAVRPEGSVSTLKIQRTERGDSAVYLCASSLTLGSVEYFGPGTRLTVT.